The sequence of this T cell receptor beta chain was determined in a study of blood T cell repertoires in COVID-19 (dated by TCRdb to 2019 to 2021). Describing the broader study: Samples covering the acute and convalescent phases of COVID-19 were provided by collaborators in the United States, Italy and Spain. Nearly every sample came with metadata listing a de-identified subject ID, COVID-19 status, age in years and sex. Subjects who had been exposed to COVID-19, were actively infected with it, or had recovered from it provided the deeply sampled blood TCRbeta repertoires that made up the dataset. The repertoires were released in a freely available public database intended as a resource for research on the immune response to SARS-CoV-2. Samples were obtained from the ongoing ImmuneRACE study (first 160 participants) and from over 1,000 subjects provided by 6 global collaborators. The prospective study material was composed of cDNA or gDNA derived from T cells, B-cell-depleted T cells, or PBMCs. Where HLA class I and class II types were available, the types were taken from metadata supplied by the sample provider, not from assay-based typing.

Overall study results and their limits: Clinical and demographic metadata were provided uncurated, with the amount varying by source and participant.

Worth noting for this clone: It lacks a known antigen. Per-base quality was not reported, and no clone a single base away is much larger than it.

The CDR1 and CDR2 encoded by the germline V gene (reference sequence) are LNHDA and SQIVND. V ends up 5 bases short and J 7 bases short, with an unmatched junction base count of 6. Taken from cysteine to phenylalanine, the CDR3 has 14 residues. The sequence is cut down to CDR3 DNA, 42 bases in frame from base 1. Whole blood was collected in K2EDTA tubes by collaborating institutions according to the institutions' own protocols. Collaborator samples were shipped for TCRbeta analysis as frozen whole blood, isolated PBMCs, or DNA extracted from either sample type. TCRbeta CDR3 regions were amplified from genomic DNA by means of the immunoSEQ Assay, a bias-controlled multiplex PCR. On the study's bioinformatics: Within the assay, amplification of reference gene primers was used to estimate how many nucleated cells each sample contained. Sequence reads were collapsed and filtered to measure the absolute abundance of every unique TCRbeta CDR3 rearrangement. For each sample, productive Simpson clonality was calculated by taking the square root of Simpson's diversity index across productive rearrangements. TCRdb took this table from immuneACCESS and kept in-frame rearrangements with V and J called. Such tables lack part of the clones; where checked against another copy, unresolved V genes explain under half of the gap, and the rest is unexplained. The D gene and trimming were derived from the DNA, and the V and J assignments and clone size from that table. This sample lists roughly 200,000 clones; approximately 90% were detected once. The biggest ten clones account for about 0.54% of the sample.

The sample was peripheral blood. The TCR comes from a man aged 50-60 years with acute or convalescent COVID-19. The V and J genes are TRBV19 and TRBJ1-3; 9 of the junction bases match TRBD1. The sequenced DNA: TGTGCCAGTAGTCGTCCCGGGACAGGGAACACCATATATTTT. Translation gives CASSRPGTGNTIYF.